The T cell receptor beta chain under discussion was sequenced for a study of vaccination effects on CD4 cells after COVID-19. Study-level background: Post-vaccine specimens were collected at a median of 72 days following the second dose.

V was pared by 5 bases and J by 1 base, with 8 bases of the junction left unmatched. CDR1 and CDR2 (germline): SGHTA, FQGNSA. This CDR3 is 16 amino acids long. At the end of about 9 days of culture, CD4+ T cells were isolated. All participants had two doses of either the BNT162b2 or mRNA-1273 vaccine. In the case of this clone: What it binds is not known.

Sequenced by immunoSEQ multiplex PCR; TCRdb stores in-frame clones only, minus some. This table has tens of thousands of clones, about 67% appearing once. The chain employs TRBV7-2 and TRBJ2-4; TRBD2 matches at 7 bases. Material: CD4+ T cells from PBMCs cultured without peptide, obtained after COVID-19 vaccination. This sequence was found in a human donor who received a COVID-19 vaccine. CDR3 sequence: CASSPSIGGAKNIQYF. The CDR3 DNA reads TGTGCCAGCAGCCCCTCTATCGGGGGGGCCAAAAACATTCAGTACTTC. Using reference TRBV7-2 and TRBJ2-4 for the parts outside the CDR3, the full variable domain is GAGVSQSPSNKVTEKGKDVELRCDPISGHTALYWYRQSLGQGLEFLIYFQGNSAPDKSGLPSDRFSAERTGGSVSTLTIQRTQQEDSAVYLCASSPSIGGAKNIQYFGAGTRLSVL.